This entry is about one TCR beta chain. The target antigen is unknown. The data were taken from a study of cytomegalovirus exposure and HLA in healthy donors. Study-wide context: An early data release held 70 million to 90 million unique TCRs from HLA-typed donors. Study-level findings and limits: Most TCR beta V segments were productive about 87% or about 30% of the time in an earlier analysis. TCR beta chains associated with HLA were, in a later analysis, more clonally expanded than equally common others.

60 Vbeta and 13 Jbeta primers were used in PCR. Authors' methods: A follow-up analysis tallied around 76 million unique TCR beta chains, roughly 11 million shared. Clones were read by immunoSEQ multiplex PCR, and TCRdb kept only the in-frame ones, dropping some. The DNA gave D and trimming, while V, J and clone size come from that table. The sample contains about 130,000 clones, roughly 78% of which appear only once. This CDR3 has 19 residues. Germline V gives CDR1 SGHTA, CDR2 FQGNSA. V dropped 0 bases and J dropped 7; count of bases not matched to a gene: 11. The J gene is TRBJ2-5, the V gene TRBV7-2; 16 bases agree with TRBD2. This TCR derives from a man aged 25 to 45 in good health and CMV-seronegative. Material for sequencing was PBMCs. This CDR3 is CASSLAGTSGRAFGRTQYF. As DNA, the CDR3 is TGTGCCAGCAGCTTAGCCGGGACTAGCGGGAGGGCCTTTGGGCGGACCCAGTACTTC.